One and the same sample provided the 18 T cell receptor beta chains below, sequenced in a study of T cell responses to AZD1222 COVID-19 vaccine. Using immunoSEQ multiplex PCR, the repertoire was profiled, and TCRdb retains in-frame clones only, with some absent. The table shows fewer than 150,000 clones, with 85% to 90% occurring only once. The sample in question was peripheral blood, obtained 28 days after the second AZD1222 dose. The receptors here all came from an adult who received the AZD1222 COVID-19 vaccine.

This chain connects TRBV11-3 to TRBJ2-3; tentatively, D is TRBD1 or TRBD2 (5 bases each). In germline, CDR1 is SGHNT, CDR2 YENEEA. Between the trimmed V and J ends, which lost 2 bases and 3 bases, there was a span of 6 bases. The CDR3 extends over 13 amino acids. The CDR3 bases are TGTGCCAGCAGCTTATGGGGGACAGATACGCAGTATTTT. The encoded protein is CASSLWGTDTQYF.

The chain links TRBV6-5 to TRBJ1-4; the match to TRBD1 covers 9 bases. Per the germline V gene, CDR1 is MNHEY and CDR2 is SVGAGI. The CDR3 contains 15 residues. J gave up 5 bases and V 6 bases, and 7 bases lay outside the gene matches. The DNA for the CDR3 is TGTGCCAGCAGGAATACCGACAGGGGGAATGAAAAACTGTTTTTT. Translated, it gives CASRNTDRGNEKLFF.

The gene calls are TRBV28 and TRBJ1-2, with 10 bases identical to TRBD1. In germline, CDR1 is MDHEN, CDR2 SYDVKM. This CDR3 is built from 15 residues. V was clipped by 1 base and J by 7 bases; unmatched bases: 6. The CDR3 region is CASSLSGQGVGGYTF. The CDR3 DNA is TGTGCCAGCAGTTTATCAGGACAGGGGGTTGGTGGCTACACCTTC.

The chain links TRBV6-5 to TRBJ2-7, with 10 bases fitting TRBD1. Losses at the gene ends were 2 bases for V and 4 bases for J; bases not matched to a gene: 5. This CDR3 spans 15 amino acids. Germline V lookup: CDR1 MNHEY, CDR2 SVGAGI. The CDR3 reads CASSYLTGGKYEQYF. CDR3 nucleotide sequence: TGTGCCAGCAGTTACCTGACAGGGGGCAAGTACGAGCAGTACTTC.

The CDR3 DNA reads TGTGCCAGCAGTGAACCGTCTAACTATGGCTACACCTTC. Its translation: CASSEPSNYGYTF. This chain uses TRBV2 with TRBJ1-2, with D unresolved. Germline V gene lookup returns CDR1 SNHLY and CDR2 FYNNEI. Trimming took 2 bases from V and 0 from J, leaving 4 bases between them. This CDR3 is built from 13 residues.

The CDR3 is CASSLESGNYGYTF. The CDR3 nucleotides read TGTGCCAGCAGCTTGGAATCAGGCAACTATGGCTACACCTTC. The V gene is TRBV5-5, the J gene TRBJ1-2; D not resolved. V was pared by 0 bases and J by 2 bases, with 8 bases between. The CDR3 spans 14 residues. Germline assignment: CDR1 SGHKS and CDR2 YYEKEE (reference sequence). Full variable domain (missing parts from reference TRBV5-5 and TRBJ1-2): DAGVTQSPTHLIKTRGQQVTLRCSPISGHKSVSWYQQVLGQGPQFIFQYYEKEERGRGNFPDRFSARQFPNYSSELNVNALLLGDSALYLCASSLESGNYGYTFGSGTRLTVV.

This sequence joins TRBV25-1 and TRBJ1-1; the D is unclear. Looked up from germline, CDR1 is MGHDK and CDR2 is SYGVNS. The CDR3 totals 12 residues. Trimming removed 5 bases at V and 4 bases at J, with 8 bases between. The CDR3 region has the DNA TGTGCCAGCAGTATGGGGATCACTGAAGCTTTCTTT. Translated, it gives CASSMGITEAFF.

J is TRBJ2-7 and V is TRBV6-6; a weak D match, TRBD2 (7 bases). Germline lookup yields CDR1 MNHNY and CDR2 SVGAGI (reference sequence). Trimming stripped 7 bases from V and 5 bases from J, with 18 bases between. This CDR3 comprises 14 residues. The CDR3 spells CASIGDYAGDEQYF. CDR3 nucleotide sequence: TGTGCCAGCATTGGGGACTACGCAGGGGACGAGCAGTACTTC.

This chain connects TRBV11-2 to TRBJ1-6, with D tentatively TRBD1 (5 bases). The CDR3 contains 15 residues. The germline V gene has CDR1 SGHAT and CDR2 FQNNGV. The V and J ends lost 0 bases and 9 bases respectively, with 12 bases between them. CDR3 amino acids: CASSLDPRGVSPLHF. CDR3 bases: TGTGCCAGCAGCTTAGATCCTCGGGGGGTTTCACCCCTCCACTTT.

This clone was seen only a few times. V is TRBV19 and J is TRBJ1-1; unclear D gene. Trimming took 7 bases from V and 0 from J, leaving 9 bases between them. The CDR3 spans 13 residues. From germline, CDR1 is LNHDA and CDR2 SQIVND (reference sequence). The CDR3 region has the DNA TGTGCCAGTAAGAACAGCCTGAACACTGAAGCTTTCTTT. The encoded protein is CASKNSLNTEAFF.

The rearrangement links TRBV6-6 to TRBJ1-1; 7 positions match TRBD1. Germline loops: CDR1 MNHNY, CDR2 SVGAGI (reference sequence). This CDR3 has 14 residues. V was pared by 5 bases and J by 1 base, with 4 bases of the junction left unmatched. The CDR3 DNA reads as TGTGCCAGCAGTAAGGGACAGCAGAACACTGAAGCTTTCTTT. It codes for CASSKGQQNTEAFF.

This sequence joins TRBV7-2 and TRBJ1-1, with D unclear. This CDR3 is built from 11 residues. Between the trimmed V and J ends, which lost 3 bases and 1 base, there was a span of 0 bases. CDR1 SGHTA and CDR2 FQGNSA come from the germline V gene. The DNA of the CDR3 is TGTGCCAGCAGCTTGAACACTGAAGCTTTCTTT. Its protein product is CASSLNTEAFF.

This clone showed up just once. CDR3 protein: CASSLGVRGAGYTF. Here the CDR3 DNA reads TGTGCCAGCAGTTTAGGGGTTCGAGGGGCCGGCTACACCTTC. The chain uses TRBV28 and TRBJ1-2; weak D call: TRBD1 (5 bases). Germline CDR1 and CDR2: MDHEN and SYDVKM. The CDR3 has 14 residues. Trimming removed 2 bases from V and 8 bases from J, with 15 bases in between.

The V gene is TRBV3-1 (or the pseudogene TRBV3-2), the J gene TRBJ2-1; 9 bases agree with TRBD2. The CDR3 extends over 16 amino acids. Per germline, CDR1 LGHDT and CDR2 YNNKEL (reference sequence). Germline trimming cut 4 bases from V and 4 bases from J; bases unmatched to any gene: 8. The CDR3 DNA follows: TGTGCCAGCAGCCCCGCCCCAGCGGGGGGTTACAATGAGCAGTTCTTC. This sequence encodes CASSPAPAGGYNEQFF.

The chain recombines TRBV5-1 with TRBJ2-1; D is perhaps TRBD1 (6 bases). V dropped 0 bases and J dropped 0 bases, with 7 bases sitting between them. Germline values: CDR1 SGHRS, CDR2 YFSETQ. The CDR3 is 15 amino acids. CDR3 sequence reads: CASSLADSSYNEQFF. CDR3 DNA: TGCGCCAGCAGCTTGGCGGACAGCTCCTACAATGAGCAGTTCTTC.

The chain employs TRBV29-1 and TRBJ2-2, with TRBD2 as a possible D gene (7 bases). The germline V gene has CDR1 SQVTM and CDR2 ANQGSEA. V dropped 4 bases and J dropped 7 bases, with 19 bases sitting between them. The CDR3 length is 15 residues. CDR3 DNA sequence: TGCAGCGTTGGGCTCGGTGGGGGGGCAGGCGGGGAGCTGTTTTTT. It is translated as CSVGLGGGAGGELFF.

The V gene is TRBV7-2, the J gene TRBJ1-5; D may be TRBD1 (5 bases). Between the trimmed V and J ends, which lost 5 bases and 0 bases, there was a span of 8 bases. CDR1 and CDR2 (germline): SGHTA, FQGNSA. The CDR3 has 14 residues. CDR3 region: CASSPQVSNQPQHF. CDR3 DNA sequence: TGTGCCAGCAGCCCACAGGTTAGCAATCAGCCCCAGCATTTT.

The chain links TRBV18 to TRBJ2-2, with D possibly TRBD2 on 6 matching bases. Germline CDR1 is KGHSH and CDR2 is LQKENI. The CDR3 runs to 16 residues. Trimming left V 8 bases short and J 1 base short, with 17 bases between. CDR3 region: CASTIPGTQNTGELFF. As DNA, the CDR3 is TGTGCCAGCACAATTCCCGGGACTCAGAACACCGGGGAGCTGTTTTTT.